A selection of T cell receptor beta chains follows, all from one sample in a study of T cell responses to AZD1222 COVID-19 vaccine. This table comes from immunoSEQ multiplex PCR, and its TCRdb copy is limited to in-frame clones, with some not included. The data contain around 120,000 clones, roughly nine tenths of them singletons. Sequences were derived from peripheral blood, sampled on day 0 of AZD1222 vaccination. The receptors stem from an adult in good health. CDR3s include the opening cysteine and the closing phenylalanine or tryptophan. The order of the fields is J gene, V gene, CDR3 protein.

TRBJ2-1 | TRBV27 | CASSLQRETNEQFF
TRBJ2-5 | TRBV18 | CASSPRTGGGETQYF
TRBJ2-1 | TRBV4-3 | CASSQEVLGTYNEQFF
TRBJ2-7 | TRBV12-3/TRBV12-4 | CASNMGGAYEQYF
TRBJ2-7 | TRBV7-8 | CASSPGELLREQYF
TRBJ1-2 | TRBV7-2 | CASSLARGLQGYTF
TRBJ2-7 | TRBV5-6 | CASSWGTSGEQYF
TRBJ2-3 | TRBV30 | CAWSSLAGGQDTQYF
TRBJ2-4 | TRBV18 | CASSPGEGSKNIQYF
TRBJ1-5 | TRBV28 | CASSPDRGGYQPQHF
TRBJ2-7 | TRBV13 | CASSPIAGGFNEQYF
TRBJ2-7 | TRBV3-1/TRBV3-2 | CASSPGTGYYEQYF